Described below is a single T cell receptor beta chain sequence and its context. Its antigen is unknown. After isolation, RNA underwent reverse transcription to generate cDNA as the sequencing template. The table came from immunoSEQ multiplex PCR; TCRdb's copy has only in-frame clones and leaves some out. The sample carries more than 200,000 clones, roughly two thirds recorded once. The sample is drawn from a study of CD8+ T cells in alopecia areata. Study background: Those treated were given oral tofacitinib at 5 to 10 mg twice daily. The tofacitinib course ran for 6 to 18 months and was followed by 6 months off drug.

Study outcomes and limitations: Scalp sample data also include resident alphabeta T cells from normal skin.

The investigators collected lesional scalp punch biopsies and peripheral blood from alopecia areata patients. The CDR3 loop spans 12 amino acids. The V end was cut by 4 bases, the J end by 6 bases, with 8 bases between. Germline assignment: CDR1 SEHNR and CDR2 FQNEAQ (reference sequence). The receptor comes from a human donor with alopecia areata. The sample in question was CD4+ T cells sorted from blood, obtained at week 0. The rearrangement uses TRBV7-9 and TRBJ2-3; the D call may be TRBD1 or TRBD2 (5 bases each). The CDR3 bases are TGTGCCAGCAGCTGGGACGGCGATACGCAGTATTTT. Protein sequence: CASSWDGDTQYF. Full variable domain (missing parts from reference TRBV7-9 and TRBJ2-3): DTGVSQNPRHKITKRGQNVTFRCDPISEHNRLYWYRQTLGQGPEFLTYFQNEAQLEKSRLLSDRFSAERPKGSFSTLEIQRTEQGDSAMYLCASSWDGDTQYFGPGTRLTVL.